This passage covers 3 T cell receptor beta chains from one sample sequenced in a study of beta chain features in type 1 diabetes. These receptors' antigens are unknown. Expressed TCRB transcripts were sequenced because the isolated RNA had all been reverse transcribed beforehand. Profiling relied on immunoSEQ multiplex PCR, and the TCRdb table lists in-frame clones only, not all of them. The repertoire holds about 240,000 clones, more than 11% seen once, with 0.015% to 0.02% in the top ten. Study-wide results and limits: TCRB CDR3s from Type 1 diabetes patients were moderately but significantly shorter in all four CD4+ subsets.

The sequencing input was naive CD4+ T cells from blood. These receptors were obtained from a man aged 25-40 years with type 1 diabetes.

The chain employs TRBV14 and TRBJ2-7; D gene uncertain. The V and J ends lost 1 base and 3 bases respectively, with 16 bases between them. CDR1 SGHDN and CDR2 FVKESK come from the germline V gene. The CDR3 has 16 residues. In DNA form, the CDR3 reads TGTGCCAGCAGCCAAGGGCATGTGGGCTTCTACTACGAGCAGTACTTC. This encodes CASSQGHVGFYYEQYF.

The rearrangement links TRBV11-3 to TRBJ2-3, with D possibly matching TRBD2 (5 bases). CDR3 length: 14 amino acids. V shed 5 bases and J shed 0 bases, with 9 bases lying between them. CDR1 and CDR2 from the germline V gene are SGHNT and YENEEA. As DNA, the CDR3 is TGTGCCAGCAGCCTGGGAGTTAGCACAGATACGCAGTATTTT. Amino acid sequence: CASSLGVSTDTQYF.

The chain couples TRBV4-1 to TRBJ1-1; D is ambiguous. Germline CDR1 is MGHRA and CDR2 is YSYEKL. The germline V and J ends were trimmed by 10 bases and 5 bases, with 26 bases remaining between them. The CDR3 has 16 amino acids. CDR3 amino acids: CATSPGNSETRTEAFF. CDR3 DNA sequence: TGCGCCACCTCACCGGGGAATTCAGAGACGCGTACTGAAGCTTTCTTT.